These 3 T cell receptor beta chains were all obtained from the same sample, sequenced in a study of spatial heterogeneity in lung cancer. From the 5' RACE reads, TCRdb called clonotypes with MiXCR, one entry per CDR3 protein. In the table there are 50,000 or so distinct CDR3 sequences, approximately 7.6% of which are singletons. Time point noted: sample taken at primary tumor resection. Unsorted tumor, nontumor lung tissue or cryopreserved PBMC supplied the whole RNA. The source material was PBMCs, sampled at surgery. Receptors were obtained from a female donor with early-stage non-small cell lung cancer.

This clonotype showed up many times. V is TRBV27 and J is TRBJ2-5; TRBD2 matches at 7 bases. The junction had 13 bases not matched to a gene; V was cut back by 1 base and J by 5 bases. CDR1 and CDR2 (germline): MNHEY, SMNVEV (reference sequence). The CDR3 has 17 amino acids. The CDR3 coding sequence is TGTGCCAGCAGTTTATTGTTCCAGCGGGATAAAATCGAGACCCAGTACTTC. It yields the protein CASSLLFQRDKIETQYF.

This clonotype was counted only a few times. The chain combines TRBV7-9 with TRBJ2-7; 9 nucleotides line up with TRBD1. The CDR3 spans 14 residues. Germline V gene data show CDR1 as SEHNR and CDR2 as FQNEAQ (reference sequence). V was clipped by 6 bases and J by 5 bases; unmatched bases: 8. The CDR3 sequence: CASSYYDRGDEQYF. Written as DNA, the CDR3 is TGTGCCAGCAGTTACTACGACAGGGGGGACGAGCAGTACTTC.

This clonotype occurred many times. The chain recombines TRBV25-1 with TRBJ2-5; 10 positions agree with TRBD1. Per germline, CDR1 MGHDK and CDR2 SYGVNS. V gave up 4 bases and J gave up 5 bases; unmatched junction bases: 10. The CDR3 length is 16 residues. CDR3 region: CASSASRQGARETQYF. The CDR3 region has the DNA TGTGCCAGCAGTGCCTCCCGACAGGGGGCGAGGGAGACCCAGTACTTC.